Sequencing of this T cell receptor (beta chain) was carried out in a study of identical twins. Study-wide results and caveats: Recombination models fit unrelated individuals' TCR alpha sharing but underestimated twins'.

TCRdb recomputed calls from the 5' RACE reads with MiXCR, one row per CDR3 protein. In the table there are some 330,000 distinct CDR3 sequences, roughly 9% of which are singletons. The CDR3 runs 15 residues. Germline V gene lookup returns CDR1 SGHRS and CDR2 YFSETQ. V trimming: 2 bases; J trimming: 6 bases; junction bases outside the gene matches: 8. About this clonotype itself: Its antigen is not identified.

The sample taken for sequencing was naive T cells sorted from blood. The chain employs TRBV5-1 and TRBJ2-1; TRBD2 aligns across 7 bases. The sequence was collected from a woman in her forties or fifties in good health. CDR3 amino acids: CASSFSGPTSNEQFF. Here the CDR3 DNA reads TGCGCCAGCAGCTTTAGCGGGCCGACTAGCAATGAGCAGTTCTTC.